Below, 13 T cell receptor beta chains from the same sample are listed, as sequenced in a study of tissue T cells after allogeneic stem cell transplantation (dated by TCRdb to the early 2020s). Libraries were built with the immunoSEQ multiplex PCR assay. This is the immuneACCESS table as TCRdb keeps it, with only in-frame sequences that have V and J called. A part of the clones is gone; compared with another copy, unresolved V genes explain less than half, and the rest is unexplained. Across this sample there are a few thousand clones, with roughly 49% seen only once. The ten biggest clones cover less than 40% of the sample. The time point label, read with the paper, signifies: mouse harvest day 14 after allogeneic transplant. Each mouse graft consisted of 10^7 T-cell-depleted bone marrow cells plus 10^6 splenic CD5+ T cells and was given by tail vein injection. Sequencing used gut tissue. Receptor source: a female BALB/c mouse given C57BL/6 T cells with graft-versus-host disease after an allogeneic hematopoietic cell transplant.

With regard to this clone: The genes and germline here are from mouse. The sequence runs out 1 residue before the end of the CDR3; the remainder is reconstructed from the germline J gene. The V gene is TRBV12-2, the J gene TRBJ2-4; 9 nucleotides match TRBD2. After removal of 2 bases from V and 0 bases from J, the junction contained 2 bases not matched to a gene. Germline lookup yields CDR1 SGHLS and CDR2 HYDKME. The CDR3 totals 15 residues. The CDR3 protein is CASSRTGVSQNTLYF. The DNA read from the CDR3 is TGTGCCAGCTCTCGGACTGGGGTTAGTCAAAACACCTTGTAC.

Comments on this clone: The gene symbols are mouse symbols. The CDR3 end is not reached by the read, which stops 1 residue before it; the germline J gene fills it in. The genes are TRBV20 and TRBJ1-4; possibly TRBD1 for D (6 bases). V was shortened by 2 bases and J by 0 bases, with 7 bases between the two germline ends. CDR1 is GFQATS and CDR2 is STVNSAI in the germline V gene. The CDR3 contains 14 residues. The CDR3 loop reads CGARSGVSNERLFF. Partial CDR3 DNA: TGTGGTGCTAGGTCAGGGGTTTCCAACGAAAGATTATTT.

With regard to this clone: Mouse germline and gene names are used. Read sequence stops 1 residue before the CDR3 end, and the germline J gene provides the missing end. V is TRBV12-1 and J is TRBJ2-4; 7 bases fit TRBD2. This CDR3 comprises 13 residues. V was clipped by 0 bases and J by 8 bases; unmatched bases: 4. The germline V gene has CDR1 SGHSN and CDR2 HYEKVE. Incomplete CDR3 DNA: TGTGCCAGCTCTCTCTGGGGGGAGAGCACCTTGTAC. Translated, it gives CASSLWGESTLY. From start to end, the CDR3 is CASSLWGESTLYF.

This clone was seen a single time. Gene names are mouse gene names. The CDR3 end lies 1 residue beyond the end of the read and is filled in from the germline J gene. The chain links TRBV2 to TRBJ1-3; 9 bases fit TRBD1. The CDR3 is 13 residues long. Trimming removed 4 bases from V and 7 bases from J; junction bases left unmatched: 2. Germline CDR1 LGHNA, CDR2 YSYQKL. The CDR3 DNA, read in part, is TGTGCCAGCAGCCCCGGGACAGGGAATACGCTCTAT. Its translation is CASSPGTGNTLY. The entire CDR3 is CASSPGTGNTLYF.

Note on this clone: Here the gene names and germline are mouse. Sequencing ends 1 residue short of the CDR3 end; the germline J gene provides the rest. This chain connects TRBV3 to TRBJ2-5; D is undetermined. V was trimmed by 2 bases and J by 6 bases, leaving 9 bases between them. The CDR3 length is 13 residues. CDR1 SNHLY and CDR2 FYNGKV come from the germline V gene (reference sequence). Here the CDR3 reads CASSLSWQDTQYF. CDR3 DNA (partial): TGTGCCAGCAGCTTATCTTGGCAGGACACCCAGTAC.

In the case of this clone: Gene labels here are mouse ones. The DNA ends 1 residue before the CDR3 does, and the rest of the CDR3 is filled in from the germline J gene. The chain links TRBV5 to TRBJ2-4; TRBD1 agrees at 8 bases. After removal of 3 bases from V and 0 bases from J, the junction contained 2 bases not matched to a gene. The CDR3 loop spans 15 amino acids. Germline V gene data show CDR1 as LGHNA and CDR2 as YNLKQL (reference sequence). Incomplete CDR3 DNA: TGTGCCAGCAGCCAGGACAGGGCTAGTCAAAACACCTTGTAC. Translation: CASSQDRASQNTLY. The entire CDR3 is CASSQDRASQNTLYF.

This clone appeared a few times. The genes are named according to mouse. The CDR3 is cut off 1 residue early in the read; its end comes from the germline J gene. The gene calls are TRBV4 and TRBJ2-3; D is uncertain. V lost 6 bases to trimming and J lost 0 bases, with 1 base between them. The CDR3 sequence is 11 residues long. Germline V gene sequence: CDR1 LGHDT, CDR2 YNNKQL (reference sequence). Incomplete CDR3 DNA: TGTGCCAGCAGTAGTGCAGAAACGCTGTAT. Its translation is CASSSAETLY. From start to end, the CDR3 is CASSSAETLYF.

On this clone itself: Germline and genes here are mouse. The sequenced fragment ends 1 residue before the CDR3 boundary, so the rest is inferred from the germline J gene. This chain uses TRBV26 with TRBJ1-4; possibly TRBD1 for D (6 bases). CDR3 length: 14 residues. The ends were cut back, 2 bases at V and 3 bases at J, with 7 bases in the middle. The germline CDR1 and CDR2 sequences are KGHPV and FQNQEV (reference sequence). The CDR3 protein is CASSLGQTNERLFF. CDR3 bases read: TGTGCCAGCAGTCTGGGACAGACCAACGAAAGATTATTT. Filled out from reference TRBV26 and TRBJ1-4, the complete variable domain reads NSKVIQTPRYLVKGQGQKAKMRCIPEKGHPVVFWYQQNKNNEFKFLINFQNQEVLQQIDMTEKRFSAECPSNSPCSLEIQSSEAGDSALYLCASSLGQTNERLFFGHGTKLSVL.

By share, this clone ranks as medium-sized. Mouse gene names apply. The CDR3 is cut off 1 residue early in the read; its end comes from the germline J gene. J is TRBJ2-7 and V is TRBV26; the match to TRBD2 covers 10 bases. The germline V gene has CDR1 KGHPV and CDR2 FQNQEV (reference sequence). The CDR3 is 15 amino acids. Losses at the gene ends were 4 bases for V and 0 bases for J; bases not matched to a gene: 3. This chain's CDR3 is CASSQTGGNSYEQYF. The sequenced part of the CDR3 DNA is TGTGCCAGCAGTCAGACTGGGGGGAACTCCTATGAACAGTAC.

Concerning this clone: Germline and genes: mouse. Sequencing ends 1 residue short of the CDR3 end; the germline J gene provides the rest. This chain uses TRBV12-2 with TRBJ2-1; 10 bases are a match to TRBD2. Germline lookup yields CDR1 SGHLS and CDR2 HYDKME. This CDR3 has 16 amino acids. V was pared by 0 bases and J by 4 bases, with 5 bases of the junction left unmatched. The CDR3 sequence: CASSLPLGGEYAEQFF. The part of the CDR3 DNA that was read is TGTGCCAGCTCTCTCCCACTGGGGGGGGAGTATGCTGAGCAGTTC. The variable domain in full, completed from reference TRBV12-2 and TRBJ2-1, reads NSGVVQSPRYIIKGKGERSILKCIPISGHLSVAWYQQTQGQELKFFIQHYDKMERDKGNLPSRFSVQQFDDYHSEMNMSALELEDSAVYFCASSLPLGGEYAEQFFGPGTRLTVL.

As regards this clone: Genes here carry mouse names. The read ends 1 residue shy of where the CDR3 ends; the end is completed using the germline J gene. The chain recombines TRBV13-1 with TRBJ2-3; D unresolved. The CDR3 extends over 12 amino acids. Per the germline V gene, CDR1 is NSHNY and CDR2 is SYGAGN. V lost 3 bases and J lost 0, with 2 bases in between. The sequenced CDR3 bases are TGTGCCAGCAGTGGTAGTGCAGAAACGCTGTAT. Protein sequence: CASSGSAETLY. The full CDR3 protein is CASSGSAETLYF.

With regard to this clone: Any gene name here is a mouse gene name. The read falls 1 residue short of the CDR3 end, and the missing part is taken from the germline J gene. The chain links TRBV26 to TRBJ2-1; 10 nucleotides align to TRBD2. The length of the CDR3 is 15 residues. The junction had 4 bases not matched to a gene; V was cut back by 6 bases and J by 2 bases. Germline loops: CDR1 KGHPV, CDR2 FQNQEV (reference sequence). The CDR3 reads CASRDWGSHYAEQFF. The sequenced CDR3 bases are TGTGCCAGCAGGGACTGGGGGTCTCACTATGCTGAGCAGTTC.

This clone has just a few counts. Genes and germline are mouse. Read sequence stops 1 residue before the CDR3 end, and the germline J gene provides the missing end. This sequence joins TRBV13-1 and TRBJ1-4; D may be TRBD1 (5 bases). CDR1 and CDR2 from the germline V gene are NSHNY and SYGAGN. This CDR3 has 14 residues. V shed 5 bases and J shed 0 bases, with 8 bases lying between them. The CDR3 loop reads CASRRTISNERLFF. The sequenced part of the CDR3 DNA is TGTGCCAGCAGGCGGACAATTTCCAACGAAAGATTATTT.